The clone carrying this T cell receptor (beta chain) appeared a single time. This entry comes from a study of cytomegalovirus exposure and HLA in healthy donors. The germline gives CDR1 MNHEY, CDR2 SMNVEV (reference sequence). V was cut by 7 bases and J by 9 bases, with 22 bases left in between. CDR3 size: 15 residues. The PCR ran on 60 Vbeta and 13 Jbeta primers. TCRdb's copy holds only in-frame clones and misses some; the assay was immunoSEQ multiplex PCR. The sample includes approximately 160,000 clones, roughly 79% seen only once; the top ten take roughly 0.69%. The clonotype originates from a male donor in good health and CMV-seronegative. This chain joins TRBV27 and TRBJ2-1; the D gene is possibly TRBD2 (5 bases). The sample comprised PBMCs. CDR3 DNA: TGTGCCAGCAATCCCCTAGGACTTGACAATAGTGAGCAGTTCTTC. Its protein is CASNPLGLDNSEQFF.